This section outlines one T cell receptor (beta chain) sequence together with its context. No antigen is known for it. It was with 60 Vbeta and 13 Jbeta primers that the PCR ran. This table comes from immunoSEQ multiplex PCR, and its TCRdb copy is limited to in-frame clones, with some not included. In total, the table holds 80,000 to 95,000 clones. The data originate from a study of cytomegalovirus exposure and HLA in healthy donors. The CDR3 has 14 residues. In germline, CDR1 is GTSNPN, CDR2 SVGIG (reference sequence). The junction had 5 bases not matched to a gene; V was cut back by 0 bases and J by 8 bases. Overall study findings and caveats: After further analysis at a later stage, roughly 15,000 TCR beta sequences were associated with HLA alleles at 0.05 false discovery rate. The authors judged a highly shared variant cluster likely a sequencing artifact. According to an earlier analysis, most TCR beta V segments yielded productive rearrangements about 90% or about 30% of the time.

Healthy bone marrow donors made up the donors. Input material: PBMCs. The receptor was derived from a woman between 25 and 40 years old in good health and CMV-seronegative. This chain links TRBV30 with TRBJ2-1, with 9 bases that match TRBD2. The DNA for the CDR3 is TGTGCCTGGAGTGTAGGACTAGCGATGGATGAGCAGTTCTTC. This sequence encodes CAWSVGLAMDEQFF.